This is a list of T cell receptor beta chains from one sample in a study of cytomegalovirus exposure and HLA in healthy donors. The protocol was immunoSEQ multiplex PCR, while the TCRdb copy is restricted to in-frame clones and leaves out a portion. The sample yields under 200,000 clones, 68% seen once. Sequences were obtained from PBMCs. These receptors all come from a woman younger than 30 in good health and CMV-seropositive. Each CDR3 is given with its conserved first and last residue. Each record gives: J gene, D gene, V gene, clone size, CDR3 DNA, CDR3 protein. The D gene is left open where the match is weak. A clone size is listed for some rows: how often the clone was seen (once, few, many), or a class if it is expanded.

j_call: TRBJ1-2
d_call: .
v_call: TRBV13
clone_size: .
cdr3_nt: TGTGCCAGCAGCTACCTCTTTCGGATTGAGGGATATGGCTACACCTTC
cdr3_aa: CASSYLFRIEGYGYTF

j_call: TRBJ2-3
d_call: TRBD2
v_call: TRBV27
clone_size: .
cdr3_nt: TGTGCCAGCAGTTGGGGGGGGAATGGGGCAGATACGCAGTATTTT
cdr3_aa: CASSWGGNGADTQYF

j_call: TRBJ2-1
d_call: TRBD2
v_call: TRBV4-1
clone_size: few
cdr3_nt: TGCGCCAGCAGTCCTGGGAGGGTACTAGCGGCCTACAATGAGCAGTTCTTC
cdr3_aa: CASSPGRVLAAYNEQFF

j_call: TRBJ2-7
d_call: .
v_call: TRBV6-7
clone_size: few
cdr3_nt: TGTGCCAGCTGGAAAAGGTGGTACGGGCCATGCGGGTCCTACGAGCAGTACTTC
cdr3_aa: CASWKRWYGPCGSYEQYF

j_call: TRBJ2-3
d_call: .
v_call: TRBV2
clone_size: few
cdr3_nt: TGTGCCAGCCTGGGGCAGGGTGAACCAGATACGCAGTATTTT
cdr3_aa: CASLGQGEPDTQYF

j_call: TRBJ2-7
d_call: TRBD1
v_call: TRBV10-3
clone_size: .
cdr3_nt: TGTGCCATCAGTGAAGGGGAACAGGGGGCCTACGAGCAGTACTTC
cdr3_aa: CAISEGEQGAYEQYF

j_call: TRBJ2-3
d_call: TRBD1
v_call: TRBV6-1
clone_size: .
cdr3_nt: TGTGCCAGCAGTGAACCGGGACAGGGCACAGATACGCAGTATTTT
cdr3_aa: CASSEPGQGTDTQYF

j_call: TRBJ2-5
d_call: TRBD2
v_call: TRBV7-8
clone_size: .
cdr3_nt: TGTGCCAGCAGCATTCACCCCGGGGGGGAAGAGACCCAGTACTTC
cdr3_aa: CASSIHPGGEETQYF

j_call: TRBJ2-7
d_call: TRBD1
v_call: TRBV29-1
clone_size: .
cdr3_nt: TGCAGCGTTGAGGGACAGGGACTCTCCTACGAGCAGTACTTC
cdr3_aa: CSVEGQGLSYEQYF

j_call: TRBJ2-7
d_call: .
v_call: TRBV2
clone_size: .
cdr3_nt: TGTGCCAGCAGTGAATCTCTCTACGAGCAGTACTTC
cdr3_aa: CASSESLYEQYF

j_call: TRBJ1-3
d_call: .
v_call: TRBV27
clone_size: .
cdr3_nt: TGTGCCAGCAGTTTGAGCCGATCTGGAAACACCATATATTTT
cdr3_aa: CASSLSRSGNTIYF

j_call: TRBJ1-5
d_call: TRBD1
v_call: TRBV2
clone_size: .
cdr3_nt: TGTGCCAGCAGTTACAATACAGGGGCTGGCAATCAGCCCCAGCATTTT
cdr3_aa: CASSYNTGAGNQPQHF

j_call: TRBJ2-3
d_call: TRBD1
v_call: TRBV10-1
clone_size: .
cdr3_nt: TGCGCCAGCAGAGGACAGGGGACAGATACGCAGTATTTT
cdr3_aa: CASRGQGTDTQYF

j_call: TRBJ2-7
d_call: .
v_call: TRBV11-2
clone_size: .
cdr3_nt: TGTGCCAGCAGCGATGGACTGTCCTACGAGCAGTACTTC
cdr3_aa: CASSDGLSYEQYF

j_call: TRBJ1-5
d_call: TRBD1
v_call: TRBV27
clone_size: .
cdr3_nt: TGTGCCAGCAGTTTATCGGGGACAGGTCAGCCCCAGCATTTT
cdr3_aa: CASSLSGTGQPQHF

j_call: TRBJ2-1
d_call: TRBD2
v_call: TRBV30
clone_size: .
cdr3_nt: TGTGCCTGGAGTAGCGGGGGGGCGGGAAATGAGCAGTTCTTC
cdr3_aa: CAWSSGGAGNEQFF

j_call: TRBJ2-7
d_call: .
v_call: TRBV10-3
clone_size: few
cdr3_nt: TGTGCCATCAGTGAGTTGAGAGGGAAAAGGGCTTACGAGCAGTACTTC
cdr3_aa: CAISELRGKRAYEQYF

j_call: TRBJ2-5
d_call: TRBD2
v_call: TRBV11-2
clone_size: .
cdr3_nt: TGTGCCAGCAGCTTAGTCAGTATGGGACTAGCGATAGGGGAGACCCAGTACTTC
cdr3_aa: CASSLVSMGLAIGETQYF

j_call: TRBJ2-3
d_call: .
v_call: TRBV7-9
clone_size: .
cdr3_nt: TGTGCCAGCAGCCAGTCGGCGGGCACAGATACGCAGTATTTT
cdr3_aa: CASSQSAGTDTQYF

j_call: TRBJ2-7
d_call: TRBD1
v_call: TRBV27
clone_size: once
cdr3_nt: TGTGCCAGCCTCCCGGGGGTTTGGGACAGGGGACAATCCTCCTACGAGCAGTACTTC
cdr3_aa: CASLPGVWDRGQSSYEQYF

j_call: TRBJ1-6
d_call: .
v_call: TRBV7-9
clone_size: few
cdr3_nt: TGTGCCAGCAGCAGATCTTCCGGGTTCGAACCCCTCCACTTT
cdr3_aa: CASSRSSGFEPLHF

j_call: TRBJ2-7
d_call: TRBD1
v_call: TRBV4-1
clone_size: .
cdr3_nt: TGCGCCAGCAGCCAAGAGACAGGGACATATTCTTATGGGCAGTACTTC
cdr3_aa: CASSQETGTYSYGQYF

j_call: TRBJ1-1
d_call: .
v_call: TRBV6-5
clone_size: .
cdr3_nt: TGTGCCAGCAGTTACGAGGGAAACACTGAAGCTTTCTTT
cdr3_aa: CASSYEGNTEAFF

j_call: TRBJ2-5
d_call: .
v_call: TRBV7-2
clone_size: .
cdr3_nt: TGTGCCAGCAGCGAGGGATTGCGAGAGACCCAGTACTTC
cdr3_aa: CASSEGLRETQYF

j_call: TRBJ1-1
d_call: TRBD1
v_call: TRBV6-1
clone_size: .
cdr3_nt: TGTGCCAGCAGTGAGACATGGACAGGGAACAAGAACACTGAAGCTTTCTTT
cdr3_aa: CASSETWTGNKNTEAFF

j_call: TRBJ2-7
d_call: TRBD1
v_call: TRBV19
clone_size: .
cdr3_nt: TGTGCCAGTAGTTCCAGGACAGGGCGCCACGAGCAGTACTTC
cdr3_aa: CASSSRTGRHEQYF

j_call: TRBJ1-1
d_call: .
v_call: TRBV9
clone_size: .
cdr3_nt: TGTGCCAGCAGCGTAGGCGGGCACAGGAACACTGAAGCTTTCTTT
cdr3_aa: CASSVGGHRNTEAFF

j_call: TRBJ2-7
d_call: TRBD1
v_call: TRBV18
clone_size: .
cdr3_nt: TGTGCCAGCTCGCCGGGACAGACCTACGAGCAGTACTTC
cdr3_aa: CASSPGQTYEQYF

j_call: TRBJ1-6
d_call: .
v_call: TRBV2
clone_size: .
cdr3_nt: TGTGCCAGCTCTACGGGTTCATTTAATTCACCCCTCCACTTT
cdr3_aa: CASSTGSFNSPLHF

j_call: TRBJ1-2
d_call: .
v_call: TRBV4-2
clone_size: .
cdr3_nt: TGTGCCAGCAGCCAAGTTCCCCCAGGGAGGTATGGCTACACCTTC
cdr3_aa: CASSQVPPGRYGYTF

j_call: TRBJ2-1
d_call: TRBD2
v_call: TRBV5-4
clone_size: .
cdr3_nt: TGTGCCAGCAGCTTATCGGAGCTAGCGGGAGGTTCCTACAATGAGCAGTTCTTC
cdr3_aa: CASSLSELAGGSYNEQFF

j_call: TRBJ1-6
d_call: TRBD1
v_call: TRBV6-1
clone_size: .
cdr3_nt: TGTGCCAGCAGTGAACAATACGGACAGGGAAATTCACCCCTCCACTTT
cdr3_aa: CASSEQYGQGNSPLHF

j_call: TRBJ1-2
d_call: .
v_call: TRBV7-9
clone_size: .
cdr3_nt: TGTGCCAGCAGCTTAGTAGGGGAAGGCTATGGCTACACCTTC
cdr3_aa: CASSLVGEGYGYTF

j_call: TRBJ2-1
d_call: .
v_call: TRBV28
clone_size: .
cdr3_nt: TGTGCCAGCAGTTTTAGTTTTAGCGGTGAGCAGTTCTTC
cdr3_aa: CASSFSFSGEQFF

j_call: TRBJ2-3
d_call: .
v_call: TRBV18
clone_size: once
cdr3_nt: TGTGCCAGCTCACCACCGGGGGGACTCAGCACAGATACGCAGTATTTT
cdr3_aa: CASSPPGGLSTDTQYF

j_call: TRBJ2-3
d_call: TRBD2
v_call: TRBV5-4
clone_size: .
cdr3_nt: TGTGCCAGCAGCTTTACTAGCGGGAGGTACACAGATACGCAGTATTTT
cdr3_aa: CASSFTSGRYTDTQYF

j_call: TRBJ2-7
d_call: TRBD1
v_call: TRBV18
clone_size: .
cdr3_nt: TGTGCCAGCTCGCAGAGCCTTGGACAGGGTCTTAACGAGCAGTACTTC
cdr3_aa: CASSQSLGQGLNEQYF